This TCR beta chain was captured by sequencing in a study of cytomegalovirus exposure and HLA in healthy donors (dated by TCRdb to 2016 to 2017). As for the study more broadly: In an earlier analysis of under 600 of the donors, 250 to 300 Gb of sequence data and 100 million or so unique TCR beta sequences from 150 million to 200 million T cells were reported. An early release that covered roughly 600 HLA-typed donors contained 250 to 350 gigabases of sequencing data and approximately 85 million unique TCR sequences. The genetic ancestry cluster associated with self-reported Caucasian donors included 80% to 90% of the roughly 400 genotyped donors. The study was designed to test whether signatures of past pathogen exposure could be identified by cataloging public T cell receptors. The T cell repertoires of roughly 660 subjects were profiled by immunosequencing and related to cytomegalovirus serostatus. A separate validation cohort of roughly 130 different subjects was used in addition to the approximately 670-subject first cohort. The study combined high-throughput TCR immunosequencing, statistical association of individual TCRs with disease status, and machine learning to predict cytomegalovirus infection status. In a later analysis, previously published TCR beta repertoires from 666 donors were re-analyzed and high-resolution HLA genotyping was added so that TCR occurrence patterns could be studied. Rather than using new phenotypic data, the later analysis identified candidate immune exposures from TCR beta sequences and from how often those sequences occurred across donors. To decide whether each TCR beta V gene segment behaved as functional or pseudogenic, an earlier analysis of some 600 of the donors relied on high-throughput TCR beta sequencing. Donor age, sex, ethnicity and CMV serostatus were compiled together with the repertoire data. Genome-wide SNP genotypes for about 65% of the roughly 670 donors were used in a later genetic analysis, which treated that subset as a discovery cohort. Every repertoire in the discovery cohort had been generated on one and the same sequencing platform. Both class I and class II loci were covered by HLA typing, at four-digit resolution. The number of typed donors differed by locus: about 620-640 for A, B, C, DRB1 and DQB1; roughly 510 for DQA1; approximately 610 for DPA1; and roughly 470 for DPB1. Because of strong linkage in the cohort, a handful of DR-DQ haplotypes were treated as single units for association and clustering. Among 350 to 400 genotyped donors of the cohort, an average of around 240,000 unique TCR beta nucleotide sequences were sequenced per donor, roughly 20% of them non-productive.

About this clone: Its antigen is currently not known. One base away there is no much larger clone; base qualities are not given.

Libraries were constructed by the immunoSEQ multiplex PCR assay. For the multiplex PCR, a mixture combining 60 forward primers for TCR Vbeta segments and 13 reverse primers for TCR Jbeta segments was used. The CDR3 region of rearranged TCR beta genes was amplified from genomic DNA by a multiplex PCR assay. On the Illumina HiSeq System, the amplified TCR beta libraries were sequenced as 87-base-pair reads. The original pipeline was this. A later analysis tallied around 87 million unique TCR beta chains across the 660 or so repertoires, and some 10 million of those chains were shared by two or more donors. To remove PCR and sequencing errors, raw reads were error-corrected and collapsed into unique sequences using a nearest-neighbor algorithm that merged closely related sequences. V, D and J gene segments were assigned by aligning CDR3 sequences to IMGT reference sequences. Each retained sequence needed at least a six-nucleotide match to both a V gene segment and a J gene segment. Rearrangements were classified as productive when the CDR3 lacked stop codons and remained in frame with V and J, and all other rearrangements were classified as non-productive. Following IMGT convention, CDR3 was defined as the stretch from the second conserved V-encoded cysteine to the conserved J-encoded phenylalanine. In an earlier analysis of around 570 of the donors, sequences lacking an unambiguous match to a single V gene segment were excluded. In an earlier analysis of several hundred of the donors, V segments were called functional above 56.7% productive rearrangements and were called segregating when the between-donor standard deviation exceeded 5%. A statistical classification framework was built to diagnose cytomegalovirus status from the catalog of TCR beta chain sequences. A later analysis assigned V and J genes by comparing TCR nucleotide sequences with IMGT/GENE-DB human TR gene sequences. In a later analysis, CDR3 sequences and most-parsimonious VDJ recombination scenarios were assigned using the TCRdist pipeline. In a later analysis, each TCR beta chain was defined by its CDR3 amino acid sequence together with its V-gene family, and reads lacking a unique V-gene family were excluded. A later analysis removed 592 highly shared, low-generation-probability nucleotide sequences to deal with suspected cross-contamination and a sequencing artifact. In a later analysis, a clonal expansion index for each public chain was calculated from normalized within-repertoire ranks of inferred template counts. Generation probabilities in a later analysis came from a VDJ recombination model fitted to out-of-frame rearrangements, and those results were checked against IGoR. Hypergeometric tests were used in a later analysis to score TCR-TCR, TCR-HLA and TCR-CMV co-occurrence, with a repertoire-size bias correction applied to the TCR pairs. To estimate false discovery rates, a later analysis permuted the HLA or CMV assignments 20 times. In a later analysis, co-occurring TCRs were grouped using DBSCAN, and TCRdist sequence similarity was added for clustering within HLA-allele-positive subsets. Repertoires with fewer than 30,000 or more than 120,000 public chains, plus five repertoires with anomalous nucleotide sharing, were excluded from co-occurrence clustering. TCRdb took over this immuneACCESS table, retaining in-frame rearrangements with V and J assigned. Such tables are incomplete; in checked studies, under half of the missing clones stem from an unresolved V gene, and the remainder is unexplained. D and trimming come from the DNA, and the V and J calls and clone size come from that table. The sample includes some 170,000 clones, with approximately 80% observed a single time. Clones ranked in the top ten supply 9% to 10% of the sample.

From the cysteine up to the phenylalanine, the CDR3 has a length of 13 residues. The retained sequence is limited to the CDR3, 39 bases, with the frame set at the first base. Relative to germline, V is missing 3 bases and J is missing 6 bases, with 2 bases of the junction outside any gene match. Taken from the germline V gene (reference sequence), the CDR1 and CDR2 loops are SEHNR and FQNEAQ. The cohort comprised 550 to 700 healthy bone marrow donors. All cohort members were sampled while nominally healthy, although unrecorded immune exposures were likely present. The donor was CMV seropositive and belonged to the group of around 300 seropositive cohort members. A peripheral blood sample was provided by each donor, and peripheral blood mononuclear cells were used for TCR beta sequencing. Genomic DNA was extracted from the blood cell samples with the Qiagen DNeasy Blood Extraction Kit. Study-wide findings and limitations: Compared with the approximately 670-donor mean, donors in an Asian-associated ancestry cluster had fewer N-insertions in productive TCRs, according to a later genetic analysis. In a later genetic analysis, a missense DCLRE1C variant was associated with V-gene and J-gene trimming of TCR beta chains, and the association was replicated in an independent cohort. In this cohort, only TCR beta chains were sequenced, and detectable features were limited by the absence of alpha or paired-chain data. A later analysis found that HLA-associated TCR beta chains were more clonally expanded and had lower generation probabilities than equally common non-associated chains. A further reported finding was that TCR beta sequences accurately predicted the HLA-A and HLA-B alleles for most subjects in the first cohort. Across donors, most TCR sequences were observed very rarely, whereas some public TCRs were present in many individuals. According to a later analysis, TCR association rates differed among HLA loci, with DRB1 alleles showing the most associated TCRs and HLA-C alleles showing the fewest. Some IMGT-functional V segments, including TRBV6-2 and TRBV6-3, could not be told apart with the 87-base-pair reads, so those segments were excluded. A cluster of highly shared sequence variants was judged likely to be a technical artifact of the sequencing pipeline. Immune exposure information for the cohort was limited to CMV serostatus. Correlated functional status among segregating V segments might reflect linkage disequilibrium, but an unknown experimental factor could not be ruled out. Because HLA typing was missing for some donors at each locus, association tests included only the typed subset. In both the original and validation cohorts, the classifier was reported to diagnose cytomegalovirus status with high specificity and sensitivity. Specific HLA alleles were associated with 15,000 to 20,000 TCR beta sequences at a false discovery rate of 0.05 in a later analysis. In a later analysis, most CMV-associated TCR beta chains were found to appear HLA-restricted, with HLA associations seemingly driven largely by CMV exposure. The earlier analysis of 450 to 700 of the donors excluded 15 to 20 rarely observed V segments, including chromosome 9 orphons, because counts were too low. In an earlier analysis of more than 450 of the donors, most TCR beta V segments were observed in productive rearrangements about 87% or about 30% of the time, broadly matching IMGT annotations. Roughly uniform sequencing depth across donors was assumed in presence/absence analyses, although this assumption may not hold. The authors suggested that the approach could potentially be extended to other disease states and immunological phenotypes. A few of the identified cytomegalovirus-associated TCR beta chains were confirmed in vitro to be specific for cytomegalovirus antigens. In a later analysis, several top co-occurrence clusters were reported to appear linked to parvovirus B19, influenza, CMV and Epstein-Barr virus. The study gave a list of some 150 TCR beta chains associated with cytomegalovirus. Strong co-occurrence of HLA alleles, especially DR and DQ, made assigning TCR associations to individual alleles difficult.

The TCR comes from a man younger than 35 in good health and CMV-seropositive. Sequencing was done on a sample of PBMCs. The V gene is TRBV7-9 and the J gene is TRBJ1-2; TRBD1 matches 9 bases in the middle. The bases are TGTGCCAGCAGCTTCCGGACAGGGGATGGCTACACCTTC. Protein translation: CASSFRTGDGYTF.